One and the same sample provided the 24 T cell receptor beta chains below, sequenced in a study of blood T cell repertoires in COVID-19. TCRdb keeps only in-frame clones here, not all; method: immunoSEQ multiplex PCR. The data hold a few hundred thousand clones, with over 80% observed a single time. The sequenced material came from PBMCs or T cells enriched from blood (not recorded which). These receptors were taken from a woman between 45 and 60 years old who had recovered from COVID-19.

The chain couples TRBV7-2 to TRBJ1-5, with 7 nucleotides matching TRBD1. The CDR3 length is 15 residues. Germline CDR1 is SGHTA and CDR2 is FQGNSA. Trimming took 1 base from V and 6 from J; bases not matched to a gene: 6. The CDR3 nucleotides are TGTGCCAGCAGCTTAGATTCGGCAGGGGGTCAGCCCCAGCATTTT. Translated, it gives CASSLDSAGGQPQHF.

This clone was counted a few times. The chain carries TRBV18 and TRBJ1-2, with D perhaps TRBD1 (5 bases). V was clipped by 0 bases and J by 0 bases, with 8 bases between them. In germline, CDR1 is KGHSH, CDR2 LQKENI. The CDR3 spans 15 residues. The CDR3 loop reads CASSPPGTTNYGYTF. The DNA for the CDR3 is TGTGCCAGCTCACCACCAGGGACTACTAACTATGGCTACACCTTC. The whole variable domain, remainder taken from reference TRBV18 and TRBJ1-2, is NAGVMQNPRHLVRRRGQEARLRCSPMKGHSHVYWYRQLPEEGLKFMVYLQKENIIDESGMPKERFSAEFPKEGPSILRIQQVVRGDSAAYFCASSPPGTTNYGYTFGSGTRLTVV.

CDR3 coding DNA: TGTGCCAGCAGCCCAAGAGACACTGAAGCTTTCTTT. Amino acid sequence: CASSPRDTEAFF. This chain connects TRBV7-8 to TRBJ1-1; D is uncertain. Germline loops: CDR1 SGHVS, CDR2 FQNEAQ. The CDR3 contains 12 residues. Deletions cut 5 bases from V and 3 bases from J, with 7 bases between.

This clone was found a few times. The CDR3 sequence: CASSRGVSSNEQFF. CDR3 DNA: TGTGCCAGCAGCCGGGGGGTTAGTAGCAATGAGCAGTTCTTC. The chain joins TRBV3-1 (or the pseudogene TRBV3-2) to TRBJ2-1, with a weak D call TRBD2 (6 bases). Germline V lookup: CDR1 LGHDT, CDR2 YNNKEL (reference sequence). Deletions cut 4 bases from V and 6 bases from J, with 13 bases between. The CDR3 runs 14 residues.

V usage is TRBV5-4 and J usage is TRBJ2-6; the D is unclear. Germline CDR1 SGHNT, CDR2 YYREEE (reference sequence). Trimming removed 4 bases at V and 0 bases at J, with 14 bases between. The CDR3 totals 17 residues. The chain's CDR3 is CASSLRFGTSGANVLTF. CDR3 sequence (DNA): TGTGCCAGCAGCCTGAGGTTTGGCACCTCTGGGGCCAACGTCCTGACTTTC.

The table lists this clone with a count of one. This chain joins TRBV7-2 and TRBJ1-2, with 9 bases matching TRBD1. Germline assignment: CDR1 SGHTA and CDR2 FQGNSA. The trim removed 6 bases at V and 6 bases at J, leaving 14 bases unmatched. CDR3 length: 16 amino acids. The CDR3 nucleotides read TGTGCCAGCAGGAAGGGCGGGACAGGGAATACCAATGGCTACACCTTC. It is translated as CASRKGGTGNTNGYTF.

V and J are TRBV6-5 and TRBJ2-1; TRBD1 agrees at 7 bases. The CDR3 totals 15 residues. V trimming: 2 bases; J trimming: 5 bases; junction bases outside the gene matches: 6. Germline-derived CDR1 and CDR2 are MNHEY and SVGAGI. The CDR3 loop is CASSYPGQDHNEQFF. The CDR3 DNA reads as TGTGCCAGCAGTTACCCCGGACAGGACCACAATGAGCAGTTCTTC.

As regards this clone: Other DNA sequences from this sample encode an identical CDR3 as well. V gene TRBV19 combines with J gene TRBJ2-7; TRBD1 might be the D (6 bases). Germline lookup yields CDR1 LNHDA and CDR2 SQIVND (reference sequence). V was shortened by 4 bases and J by 0 bases, with 10 bases between the two germline ends. There are 14 residues in the CDR3. Here the CDR3 DNA reads TGTGCCAGTAGTAGACAGGAGAGCTCCTACGAGCAGTACTTC. Protein product: CASSRQESSYEQYF. The whole variable domain, remainder taken from reference TRBV19 and TRBJ2-7, is DGGITQSPKYLFRKEGQNVTLSCEQNLNHDAMYWYRQDPGQGLRLIYYSQIVNDFQKGDIAEGYSVSREKKESFPLTVTSAQKNPTAFYLCASSRQESSYEQYFGPGTRLTVT.

This rearrangement joins TRBV19 to TRBJ2-2, with 7 bases identical to TRBD1. Germline V CDR1 and CDR2: LNHDA, SQIVND (reference sequence). The CDR3 runs 18 residues. V lost 7 bases, J lost 0 bases, and 14 bases stayed unmatched. This CDR3 is CASTPRLPGTANTGELFF. DNA for the CDR3: TGTGCCAGTACTCCCCGGCTCCCCGGGACAGCGAACACCGGGGAGCTGTTTTTT.

The V gene is TRBV30, the J gene TRBJ1-1, with 7 bases aligning to TRBD1. Germline lookup yields CDR1 GTSNPN and CDR2 SVGIG (reference sequence). The CDR3 is 17 residues long. V was pared by 1 base and J by 0 bases, with 11 bases of the junction left unmatched. CDR3 nucleotide sequence: TGTGCCTGGAGTGGGAGATCAGGGGGGATCATGAACACTGAAGCTTTCTTT. This gives the protein CAWSGRSGGIMNTEAFF.

This chain uses TRBV25-1 with TRBJ1-4; perhaps TRBD1 as D (5 bases). The CDR3 sequence is 13 residues long. CDR1 is MGHDK and CDR2 is SYGVNS in the germline V gene. The V and J ends lost 10 bases and 8 bases respectively, with 17 bases between them. The CDR3 nucleotides read TGTGCCAAAACGGTAATGGGGGGGGAAAAACTGTTTTTT. Its protein is CAKTVMGGEKLFF.

This rearrangement joins TRBV25-1 to TRBJ1-3, with TRBD1 identical over 9 bases. The CDR3 covers 16 residues. Per the germline V gene, CDR1 is MGHDK and CDR2 is SYGVNS. With 4 bases clipped from V and 0 bases from J, the junction kept 4 bases outside the gene matches. CDR3 sequence: CASSGTGVSSGNTIYF. CDR3 DNA: TGTGCCAGCAGTGGGACAGGGGTGAGCTCTGGAAACACCATATATTTT.

The rearrangement joins TRBV5-6 to TRBJ1-5, with 10 bases matching TRBD1. Germline V CDR1 and CDR2: SGHDT, YYEEEE. The CDR3 totals 15 residues. The V gene end was trimmed by 4 bases and the J gene end by 3 bases; junction bases not matched to a gene: 4. The CDR3 region is CASSLGQGINQPQHF. CDR3 DNA: TGTGCCAGCAGCCTGGGACAGGGGATCAATCAGCCCCAGCATTTT. The entire variable domain, with the rest obtained from reference TRBV5-6 and TRBJ1-5, is as follows: DAGVTQSPTHLIKTRGQQVTLRCSPKSGHDTVSWYQQALGQGPQFIFQYYEEEERQRGNFPDRFSGHQFPNYSSELNVNALLLGDSALYLCASSLGQGINQPQHFGDGTRLSIL.

J is TRBJ1-5 and V is TRBV19, with D perhaps TRBD1 (5 bases). Trimming took off 3 bases at V and 3 bases at J, with 9 bases between the two ends. Germline CDR1 and CDR2: LNHDA and SQIVND (reference sequence). The CDR3 has 14 residues. CDR3 residues: CASSMGQFNQPQHF. CDR3 nucleotide sequence: TGTGCCAGTAGTATGGGGCAGTTCAATCAGCCCCAGCATTTT.

The chain has TRBV29-1 and TRBJ1-5, with TRBD1 matching 7 bases. V gave up 6 bases and J gave up 6 bases; unmatched junction bases: 5. CDR3 size: 12 residues. CDR1 is SQVTM, CDR2 ANQGSEA, per germline. DNA of the CDR3: TGCAGCGTCCAGGGGGGAGGTCAGCCCCAGCATTTT. Translating gives CSVQGGGQPQHF.

This chain links TRBV7-8 with TRBJ2-2; 7 nucleotides agree with TRBD1. Germline V gene lookup returns CDR1 SGHVS and CDR2 FQNEAQ. The CDR3 spans 15 residues. The trim removed 1 base at V and 6 bases at J, leaving 5 bases unmatched. The CDR3 nucleotides read TGTGCCAGCAGCTTAGTGACAGGGAATGCCGGGGAGCTGTTTTTT. Its translation: CASSLVTGNAGELFF.

The CDR3 is CASSQNYREYSNQPQHF. The CDR3 bases are TGCGCCAGCAGCCAAAATTACAGGGAATATAGCAATCAGCCCCAGCATTTT. The chain joins TRBV4-1 to TRBJ1-5; D might be TRBD1 (6 bases). The V end was cut by 2 bases, the J end by 0 bases, with 14 bases between. CDR3 length: 17 amino acids. Per germline, CDR1 MGHRA and CDR2 YSYEKL.

The rearrangement uses TRBV7-2 and TRBJ1-1; a weak D match, TRBD1 (5 bases). The germline CDR1 and CDR2 sequences are SGHTA and FQGNSA. CDR3 length equals 15 residues. V lost 1 base and J lost 4, with 13 bases in between. This chain's CDR3 is CASSLELGRGTEAFF. The CDR3 nucleotides are TGTGCCAGCAGCTTAGAGCTGGGGCGAGGCACTGAAGCTTTCTTT. Complete variable domain (other parts from reference TRBV7-2 and TRBJ1-1): GAGVSQSPSNKVTEKGKDVELRCDPISGHTALYWYRQSLGQGLEFLIYFQGNSAPDKSGLPSDRFSAERTGGSVSTLTIQRTQQEDSAVYLCASSLELGRGTEAFFGQGTRLTVV.

The rearrangement uses TRBV5-1 and TRBJ2-1; 7 bases map to TRBD2. Germline CDR1 is SGHRS and CDR2 is YFSETQ. This CDR3 comprises 17 residues. Trimming removed 5 bases from V and 0 bases from J; junction bases left unmatched: 11. The CDR3 nucleotides are TGCGCCAGCAGTATCGACCCGCGGGAGAGCTCCTACAATGAGCAGTTCTTC. Amino acid sequence: CASSIDPRESSYNEQFF.

The chain combines TRBV27 with TRBJ2-1; 10 bases are a match to TRBD2. CDR3 size: 15 residues. The V and J ends lost 6 bases and 3 bases, in that order; junction bases with no gene match: 5. In germline, CDR1 is MNHEY, CDR2 SMNVEV (reference sequence). CDR3 loop: CASSLAGVGYNEQFF. CDR3 nucleotide sequence: TGTGCCAGCAGCCTAGCGGGAGTGGGCTACAATGAGCAGTTCTTC.

The chain combines TRBV5-1 with TRBJ2-7; 9 bases fit TRBD1. Trimming removed 4 bases from V and 0 bases from J; junction bases left unmatched: 8. Looked up from germline, CDR1 is SGHRS and CDR2 is YFSETQ. The length of the CDR3 is 16 residues. This CDR3 is CASSQTGGKPSYEQYF. CDR3 bases: TGCGCCAGCAGCCAAACAGGGGGCAAACCCTCCTACGAGCAGTACTTC.

The gene calls are TRBV30 and TRBJ2-1; 11 bases are shared with TRBD2. Trimming took 6 bases from V and 5 from J; bases not matched to a gene: 9. This CDR3 has 15 residues. Per the germline V gene, CDR1 is GTSNPN and CDR2 is SVGIG (reference sequence). The CDR3 here is CACHPGLADHNEQFF. DNA for the CDR3: TGTGCCTGTCATCCGGGACTAGCGGACCACAATGAGCAGTTCTTC.

As DNA, the CDR3 is TGTGCCAGCAGCAGTGGGACTAGCGGGGCGTGGGAGCAGTTCTTC. It yields the protein CASSSGTSGAWEQFF. J is TRBJ2-1 and V is TRBV5-4; 13 bases align to TRBD2. With 4 bases clipped from V and 10 bases from J, the junction kept 8 bases outside the gene matches. The CDR3 is 15 amino acids. Germline values: CDR1 SGHNT, CDR2 YYREEE (reference sequence).

The chain carries TRBV2 and TRBJ2-7; 8 nucleotides match TRBD2. The CDR3 length is 12 residues. The ends lost 8 bases at V and 3 bases at J; junction bases unmatched: 3. Germline loops: CDR1 SNHLY, CDR2 FYNNEI. CDR3 loop: CASRGGNYEQYF. In DNA form, the CDR3 reads TGTGCCAGCCGGGGGGGTAACTACGAGCAGTACTTC.